The sequence of this T cell receptor beta chain was determined in a study of monozygotic twins with inflammatory bowel disease. Notes on the study in general: Reduced clonotype sharing with other individuals was observed in IBD patients relative to healthy twins, especially with disease activity. Patients with IBD had less TCRbeta diversity (inverse Simpson) than their healthy co-twins.

For each CDR3 protein, TCRdb gives one entry from its re-call of the 5' RACE reads, without DNA. Recorded here are 150,000 to 200,000 distinct CDR3 sequences; the top ten clones represent approximately 3%. Every donor provided one blood sample measuring approximately 2.7 ml. No T cells were sorted before total RNA was taken from whole blood. The CDR3 has 11 amino acids. Germline values: CDR1 LNHDA, CDR2 SQIVND (reference sequence). About this clonotype: Its matching antigen is unknown.

Sequencing input: blood. This sequence joins TRBV19 and TRBJ1-2. The receptor's source is a human donor with ulcerative colitis or Crohn's disease, or a healthy co-twin of an affected twin (not recorded which). The CDR3 is CASRLNYGYTF.